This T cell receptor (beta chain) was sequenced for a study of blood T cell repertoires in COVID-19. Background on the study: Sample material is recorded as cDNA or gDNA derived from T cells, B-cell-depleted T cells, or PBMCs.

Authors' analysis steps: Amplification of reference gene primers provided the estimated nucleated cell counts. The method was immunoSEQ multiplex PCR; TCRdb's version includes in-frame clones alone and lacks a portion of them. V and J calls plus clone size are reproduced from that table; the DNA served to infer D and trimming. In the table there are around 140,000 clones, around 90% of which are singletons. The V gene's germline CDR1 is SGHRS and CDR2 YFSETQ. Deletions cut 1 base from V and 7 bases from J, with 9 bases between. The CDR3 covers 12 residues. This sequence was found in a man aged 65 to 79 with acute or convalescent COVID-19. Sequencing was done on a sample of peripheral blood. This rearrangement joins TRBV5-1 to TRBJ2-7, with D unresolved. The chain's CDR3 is CASSLLGGEQYF. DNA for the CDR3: TGCGCCAGCAGCTTGCTCGGCGGTGAGCAGTACTTC.